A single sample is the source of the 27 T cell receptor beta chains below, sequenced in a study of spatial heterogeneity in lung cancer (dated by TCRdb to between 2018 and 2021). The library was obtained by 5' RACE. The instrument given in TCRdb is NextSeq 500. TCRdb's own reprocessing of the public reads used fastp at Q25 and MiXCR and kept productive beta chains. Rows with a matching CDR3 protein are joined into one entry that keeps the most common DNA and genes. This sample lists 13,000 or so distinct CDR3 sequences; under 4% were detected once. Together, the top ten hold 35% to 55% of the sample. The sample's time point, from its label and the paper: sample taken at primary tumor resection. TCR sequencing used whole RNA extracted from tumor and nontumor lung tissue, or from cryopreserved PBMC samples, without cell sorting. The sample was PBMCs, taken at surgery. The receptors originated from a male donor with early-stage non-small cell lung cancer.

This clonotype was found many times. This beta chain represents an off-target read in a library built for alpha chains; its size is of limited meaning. The CDR3: CASSLGREKETQYF. The CDR3 DNA sequence: TGCGCCAGCAGCTTGGGGCGGGAGAAAGAGACCCAGTACTTC. V and J are TRBV5-1 and TRBJ2-5; TRBD2 agrees at 7 bases. Per the germline V gene, CDR1 is SGHRS and CDR2 is YFSETQ. Trimming cost V 0 bases and J 3 bases; bases outside gene matches: 2. The CDR3 spans 14 residues.

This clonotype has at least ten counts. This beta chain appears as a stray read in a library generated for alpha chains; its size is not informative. Here the CDR3 DNA reads TGTGCCAGCAGCGTCAGAGAGACTAGCGGGATCTACGAGCAGTACTTC. It translates to CASSVRETSGIYEQYF. The rearrangement joins TRBV7-9 to TRBJ2-7; 11 bases map to TRBD2. With 5 bases clipped from V and 3 bases from J, the junction kept 9 bases outside the gene matches. From germline, CDR1 is SEHNR and CDR2 FQNEAQ (reference sequence). The CDR3 contains 16 residues.

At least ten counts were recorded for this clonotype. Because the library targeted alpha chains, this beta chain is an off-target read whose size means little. The DNA for the CDR3 is TGTGCCATCAGGACAGGGACTGGAAACACCATATATTTT. Encoded protein: CAIRTGTGNTIYF. The gene calls are TRBV10-3 and TRBJ1-3; TRBD1 matches at 7 bases. The CDR3 runs 13 residues. J lost 2 bases, V lost 6 bases, and 1 base had no gene match. The germline V gene encodes CDR1 ENHRY and CDR2 SYGVKD.

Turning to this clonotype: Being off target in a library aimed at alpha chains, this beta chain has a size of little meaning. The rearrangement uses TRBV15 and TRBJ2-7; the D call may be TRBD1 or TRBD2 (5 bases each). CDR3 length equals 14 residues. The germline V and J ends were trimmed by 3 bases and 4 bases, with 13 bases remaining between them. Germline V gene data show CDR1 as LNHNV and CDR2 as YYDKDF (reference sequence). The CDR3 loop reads CATSRRGVEYEQYF. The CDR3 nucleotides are TGTGCCACCAGCAGGAGGGGTGTAGAGTACGAGCAGTACTTC.

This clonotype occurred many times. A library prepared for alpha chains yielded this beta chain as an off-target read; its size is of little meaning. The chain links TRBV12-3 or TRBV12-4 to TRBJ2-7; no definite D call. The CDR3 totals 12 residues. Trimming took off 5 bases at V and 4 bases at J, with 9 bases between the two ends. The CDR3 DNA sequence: TGTGCCAGCAGTAGGGAAACTTACGAGCAGTACTTC. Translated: CASSRETYEQYF.

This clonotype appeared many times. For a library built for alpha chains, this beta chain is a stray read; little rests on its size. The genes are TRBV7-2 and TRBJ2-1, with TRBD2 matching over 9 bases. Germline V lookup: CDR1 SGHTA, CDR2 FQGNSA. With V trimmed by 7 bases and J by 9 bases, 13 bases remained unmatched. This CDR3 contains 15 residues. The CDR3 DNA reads TGTGCCAGCACCCTGGTGGCTAGCGGGATATCTGAGCAGTTCTTC. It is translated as CASTLVASGISEQFF. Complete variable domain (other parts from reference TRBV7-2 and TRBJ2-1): GAGVSQSPSNKVTEKGKDVELRCDPISGHTALYWYRQSLGQGLEFLIYFQGNSAPDKSGLPSDRFSAERTGGSVSTLTIQRTQQEDSAVYLCASTLVASGISEQFFGPGTRLTVL.

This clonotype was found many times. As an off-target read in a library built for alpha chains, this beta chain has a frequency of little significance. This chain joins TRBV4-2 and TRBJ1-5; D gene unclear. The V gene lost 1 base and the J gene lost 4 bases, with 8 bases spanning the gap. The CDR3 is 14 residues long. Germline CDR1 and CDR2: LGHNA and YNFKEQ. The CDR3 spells CASSQVDNNQPQHF. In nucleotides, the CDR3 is TGTGCCAGCAGCCAAGTTGATAATAATCAGCCCCAGCATTTT.

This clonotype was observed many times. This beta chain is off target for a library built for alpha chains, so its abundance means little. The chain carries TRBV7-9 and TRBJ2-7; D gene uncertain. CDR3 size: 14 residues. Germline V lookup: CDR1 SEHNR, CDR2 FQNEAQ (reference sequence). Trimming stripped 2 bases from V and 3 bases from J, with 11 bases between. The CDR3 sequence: CASSLREYDYEQYF. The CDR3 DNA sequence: TGTGCCAGCAGCTTAAGGGAATACGACTACGAGCAGTACTTC.

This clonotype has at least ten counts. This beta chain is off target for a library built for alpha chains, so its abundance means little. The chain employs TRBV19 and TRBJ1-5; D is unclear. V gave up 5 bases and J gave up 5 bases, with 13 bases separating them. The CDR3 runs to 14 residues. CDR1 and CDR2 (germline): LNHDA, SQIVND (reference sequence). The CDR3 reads CASSWGVGDQPQHF. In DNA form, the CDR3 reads TGTGCCAGTAGTTGGGGTGTCGGGGATCAGCCCCAGCATTTT.

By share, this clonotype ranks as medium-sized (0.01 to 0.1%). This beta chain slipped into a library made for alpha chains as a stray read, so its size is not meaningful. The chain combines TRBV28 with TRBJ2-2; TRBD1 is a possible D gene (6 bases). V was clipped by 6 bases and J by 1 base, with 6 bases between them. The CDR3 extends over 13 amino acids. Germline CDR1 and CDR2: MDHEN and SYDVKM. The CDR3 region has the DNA TGTGCCAGCAGGACAGGGAACACCGGGGAGCTGTTTTTT. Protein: CASRTGNTGELFF.

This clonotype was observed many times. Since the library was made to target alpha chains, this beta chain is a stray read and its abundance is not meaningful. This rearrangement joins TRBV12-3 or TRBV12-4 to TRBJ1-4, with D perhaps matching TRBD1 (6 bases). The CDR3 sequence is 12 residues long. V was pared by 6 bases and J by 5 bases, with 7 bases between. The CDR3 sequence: CASSTGNEKLFF. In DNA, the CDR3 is TGTGCCAGCAGCACAGGGAATGAAAAACTGTTTTTT.

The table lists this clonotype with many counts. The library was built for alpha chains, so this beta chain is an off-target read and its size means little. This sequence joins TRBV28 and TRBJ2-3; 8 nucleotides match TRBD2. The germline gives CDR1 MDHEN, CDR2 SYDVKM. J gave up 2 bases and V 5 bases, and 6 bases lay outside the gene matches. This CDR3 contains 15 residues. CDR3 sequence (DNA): TGTGCCAGCAGTACAACTAGCGGCTACACAGATACGCAGTATTTT. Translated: CASSTTSGYTDTQYF.

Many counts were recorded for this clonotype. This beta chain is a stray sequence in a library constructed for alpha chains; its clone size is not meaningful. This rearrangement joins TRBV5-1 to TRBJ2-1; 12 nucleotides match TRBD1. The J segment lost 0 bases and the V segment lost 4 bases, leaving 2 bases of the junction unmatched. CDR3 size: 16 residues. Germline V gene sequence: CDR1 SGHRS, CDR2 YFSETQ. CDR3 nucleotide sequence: TGCGCCAGCAGCACGGGACAGGGGGCCTCCTACAATGAGCAGTTCTTC. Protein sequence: CASSTGQGASYNEQFF.

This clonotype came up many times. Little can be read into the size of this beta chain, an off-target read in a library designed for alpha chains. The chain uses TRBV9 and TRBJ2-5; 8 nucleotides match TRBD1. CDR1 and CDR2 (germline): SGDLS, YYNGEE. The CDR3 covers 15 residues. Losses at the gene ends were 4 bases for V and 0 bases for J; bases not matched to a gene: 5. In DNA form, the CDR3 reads TGTGCCAGCAGCTCTGCAGGGGGCTACCAAGAGACCCAGTACTTC. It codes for CASSSAGGYQETQYF.

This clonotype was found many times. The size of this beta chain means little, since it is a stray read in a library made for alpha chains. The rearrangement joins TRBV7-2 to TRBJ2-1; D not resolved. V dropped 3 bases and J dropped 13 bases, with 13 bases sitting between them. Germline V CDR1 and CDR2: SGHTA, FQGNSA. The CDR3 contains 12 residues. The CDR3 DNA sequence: TGTGCCAGCAGCTTGTCCCGCCGCCCTCAGTTCTTC. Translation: CASSLSRRPQFF.

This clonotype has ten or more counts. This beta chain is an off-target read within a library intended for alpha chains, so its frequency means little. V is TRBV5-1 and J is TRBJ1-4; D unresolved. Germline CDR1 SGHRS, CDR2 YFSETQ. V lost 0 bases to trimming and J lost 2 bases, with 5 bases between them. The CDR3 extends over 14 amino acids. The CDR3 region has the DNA TGCGCCAGCAGCTTGGCAGGTACTAATGAAAAACTGTTTTTT. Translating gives CASSLAGTNEKLFF.

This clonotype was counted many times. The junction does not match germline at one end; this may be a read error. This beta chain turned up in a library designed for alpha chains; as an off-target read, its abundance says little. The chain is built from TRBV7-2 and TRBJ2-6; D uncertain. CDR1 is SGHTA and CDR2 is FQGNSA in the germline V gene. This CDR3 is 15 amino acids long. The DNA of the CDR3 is TGTGTCAGCAGCCCACAGCCTTCTGGGGCCAACGTCCTGACTTTC. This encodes CVSSPQPSGANVLTF.

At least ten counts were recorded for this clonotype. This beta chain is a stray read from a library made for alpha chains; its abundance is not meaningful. The CDR3 bases are TGCAGTGCTTTCCTGGGCGGGAGGGAAGAGACCCAGTACTTC. This sequence encodes CSAFLGGREETQYF. The genes are TRBV20-1 and TRBJ2-5; 9 nucleotides line up with TRBD2. The CDR3 is 14 amino acids. V lost 5 bases and J lost 3; bases outside the gene matches: 7. Germline assignment: CDR1 DFQATT and CDR2 SNEGSKA (reference sequence).

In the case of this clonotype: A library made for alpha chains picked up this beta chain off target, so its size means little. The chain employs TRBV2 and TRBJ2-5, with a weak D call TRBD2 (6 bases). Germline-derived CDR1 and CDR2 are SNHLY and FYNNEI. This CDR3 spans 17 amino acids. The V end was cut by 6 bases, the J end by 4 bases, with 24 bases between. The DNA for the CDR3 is TGTGCCAGCAGACCAACTTGGGGCGGGAAATCACGAGAGACCCAGTACTTC. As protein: CASRPTWGGKSRETQYF.

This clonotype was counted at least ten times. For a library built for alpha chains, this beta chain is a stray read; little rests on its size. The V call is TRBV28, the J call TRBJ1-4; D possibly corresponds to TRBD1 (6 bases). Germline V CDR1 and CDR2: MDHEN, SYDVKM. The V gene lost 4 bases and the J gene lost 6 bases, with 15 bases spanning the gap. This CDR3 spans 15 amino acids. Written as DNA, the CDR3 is TGTGCCAGCAGTTCGCCCGGGACATCCCATGAAAAACTGTTTTTT. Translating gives CASSSPGTSHEKLFF.

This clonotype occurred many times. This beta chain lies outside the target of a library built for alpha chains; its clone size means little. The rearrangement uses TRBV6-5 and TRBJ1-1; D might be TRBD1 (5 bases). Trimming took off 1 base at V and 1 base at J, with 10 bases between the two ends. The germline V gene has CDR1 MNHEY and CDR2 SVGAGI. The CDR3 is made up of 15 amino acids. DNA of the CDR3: TGTGCCAGCAGTTACTATGGGGGGGGGAACACTGAAGCTTTCTTT. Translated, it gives CASSYYGGGNTEAFF.

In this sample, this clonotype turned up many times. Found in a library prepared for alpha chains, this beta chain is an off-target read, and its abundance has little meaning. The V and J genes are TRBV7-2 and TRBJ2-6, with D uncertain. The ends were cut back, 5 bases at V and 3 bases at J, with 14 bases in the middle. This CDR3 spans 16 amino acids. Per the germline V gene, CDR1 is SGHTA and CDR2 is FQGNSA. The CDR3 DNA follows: TGTGCCAGCAGCCCGAATGTGGGGTTTGGGGCCAACGTCCTGACTTTC. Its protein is CASSPNVGFGANVLTF. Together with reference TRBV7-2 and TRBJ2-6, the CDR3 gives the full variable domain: GAGVSQSPSNKVTEKGKDVELRCDPISGHTALYWYRQSLGQGLEFLIYFQGNSAPDKSGLPSDRFSAERTGGSVSTLTIQRTQQEDSAVYLCASSPNVGFGANVLTFGAGSRLTVL.

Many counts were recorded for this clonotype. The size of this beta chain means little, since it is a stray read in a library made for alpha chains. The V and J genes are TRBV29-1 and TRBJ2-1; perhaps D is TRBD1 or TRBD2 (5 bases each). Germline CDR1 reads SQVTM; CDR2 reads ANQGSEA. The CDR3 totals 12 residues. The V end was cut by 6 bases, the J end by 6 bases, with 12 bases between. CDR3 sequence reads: CSVVAGGNEQFF. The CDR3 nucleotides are TGCAGCGTCGTTGCTGGGGGCAATGAGCAGTTCTTC.

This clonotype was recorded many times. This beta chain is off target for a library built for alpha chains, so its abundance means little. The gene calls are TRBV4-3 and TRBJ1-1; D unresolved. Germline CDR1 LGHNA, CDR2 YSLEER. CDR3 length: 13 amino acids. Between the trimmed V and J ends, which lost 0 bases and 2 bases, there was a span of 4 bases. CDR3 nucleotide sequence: TGCGCCAGCAGCCAAGAGGCAAACACTGAAGCTTTCTTT. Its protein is CASSQEANTEAFF.

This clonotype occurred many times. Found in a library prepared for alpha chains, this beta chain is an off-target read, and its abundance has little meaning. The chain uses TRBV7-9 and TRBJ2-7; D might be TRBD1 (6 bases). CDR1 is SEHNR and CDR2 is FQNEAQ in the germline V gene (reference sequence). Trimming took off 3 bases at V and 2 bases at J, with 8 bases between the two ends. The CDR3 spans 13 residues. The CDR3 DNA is TGTGCCAGCAGCTTGGACAGAGCCTACGAGCAGTACTTC. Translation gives CASSLDRAYEQYF.

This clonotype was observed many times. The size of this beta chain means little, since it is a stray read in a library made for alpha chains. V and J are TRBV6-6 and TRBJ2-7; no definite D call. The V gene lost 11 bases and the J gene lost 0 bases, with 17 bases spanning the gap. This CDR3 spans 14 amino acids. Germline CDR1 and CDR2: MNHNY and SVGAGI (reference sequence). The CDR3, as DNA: TGTGCCGGCCGTAAGGGCCGCAACTCCTACGAGCAGTACTTC. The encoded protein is CAGRKGRNSYEQYF.

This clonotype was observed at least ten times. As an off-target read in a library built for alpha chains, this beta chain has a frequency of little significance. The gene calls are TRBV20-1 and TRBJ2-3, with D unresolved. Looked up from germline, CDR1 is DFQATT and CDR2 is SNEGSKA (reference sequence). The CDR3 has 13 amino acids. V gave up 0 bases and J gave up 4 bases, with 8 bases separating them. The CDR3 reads CSAREAAADTQYF. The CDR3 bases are TGCAGTGCTAGAGAGGCCGCCGCAGATACGCAGTATTTT.